This TCR beta chain was sequenced for a study of blood T cell repertoires in COVID-19. Study summary: Both acute and convalescent COVID-19 samples were obtained from the United States, Italy and Spain. PBMCs, B-cell-depleted T cells, or T cells were the source of the cDNA or gDNA that made up the material.

Source study methods: By means of reference gene primer amplification, nucleated cell counts were estimated. Clones were read by immunoSEQ multiplex PCR, and TCRdb kept only the in-frame ones, dropping some. The V and J calls and clone size come from that table; D and trimming were worked out from the DNA. The repertoire has fewer than 300,000 clones, approximately 82% of them found once; the top ten carry roughly 3.1%. The CDR3 runs to 14 residues. Trimming stripped 2 bases from V and 8 bases from J, with 15 bases between. Germline V lookup: CDR1 MNHEY, CDR2 SVGAGI. This sequence originates from a woman aged 18-29 years with acute or convalescent COVID-19. This rearrangement joins TRBV6-5 to TRBJ1-2, with D hard to call. Input material: peripheral blood. CDR3 DNA sequence: TGTGCCAGCAGTTACGGCGTTACCGCCGGGGGCTACACCTTC. Amino acids: CASSYGVTAGGYTF.